This is a list of T cell receptor beta chains from one sample in a study of PD-1 blockade in classical Hodgkin lymphoma. The table came from immunoSEQ multiplex PCR; TCRdb's copy has only in-frame clones and leaves some out. This table has about 27,000 clones, around 85% appearing once. This sample comprised CD4+ T cells from blood, obtained before the fourth cycle of nivolumab. The origin of the receptors is a human donor with classical Hodgkin lymphoma. Both conserved end residues are part of each CDR3. The D gene is left open where the match is weak. Where a row states a size, it is once, few, many or the class of an expanded clone; other rows omit it.

j_call	v_call	clone_size	d_call	cdr3_nt	cdr3_aa
TRBJ2-7	TRBV6-6	.	TRBD1	TGTGCCAGCAGTTTTTTGACAGGGGGGACATACGAGCAGTACTTC	CASSFLTGGTYEQYF
TRBJ1-4	TRBV6-5	.	TRBD1	TGTGCCAGCAGTTACATCGGACAGGGGGCAAGGGAAAAACTGTTTTTT	CASSYIGQGAREKLFF
TRBJ2-7	TRBV9	.	TRBD2	TGTGCCAGCAGTGGGGACTACTCCTACGAGCAGTACTTC	CASSGDYSYEQYF
TRBJ2-1	TRBV5-5	.	.	TGTGCCAGCAGCTTGGCCGGGCGGGATTGGGTGAATGAGCAGTTCTTC	CASSLAGRDWVNEQFF
TRBJ2-3	TRBV7-2	.	TRBD2	TGTGCCAGCAGCGCCCAGCCTAGCGGGAGGACGGATACGCAGTATTTT	CASSAQPSGRTDTQYF
TRBJ1-2	TRBV27	.	.	TGTGCCAGCAGTTTATCGCCTGGGGCAGGCCTTAGGACCTTC	CASSLSPGAGLRTF
TRBJ2-5	TRBV30	.	.	TGTGCCTGGAGACGACTGTCGCTTCTAGAGACCCAGTACTTC	CAWRRLSLLETQYF
TRBJ1-1	TRBV6-5	.	.	TGTGCCAGCAGTTACCTCGGACAGAGGGCTTTCTTT	CASSYLGQRAFF
TRBJ2-3	TRBV30	.	TRBD1	TGTGCCTATGACAGGGCCACAGATACGCAGTATTTT	CAYDRATDTQYF
TRBJ1-5	TRBV7-9	few	.	TGTGCCAGCAGCTTGGCGGGGGGGCAGCCCCAGCATTTT	CASSLAGGQPQHF
TRBJ2-7	TRBV6-1	.	.	TGTGCCAGCAGTGACAGTCAGGGGCTGGGCGAGCAGTACTTC	CASSDSQGLGEQYF
TRBJ1-1	TRBV23-1	.	.	TGCGCCCCACTTCAAGAGGAGGTGAGGGTCAGCGATGAGGACACTGAAGCTTTCTTT	CAPLQEEVRVSDEDTEAFF
TRBJ2-1	TRBV5-5	.	.	TGTGCCAGCAGACTTGGGCCAACCATTTACAATGAGCAGTTCTTC	CASRLGPTIYNEQFF
TRBJ1-1	TRBV5-6	.	.	TGTGCCAGCAGCTTGGGGGGTTTAATGAACACTGAAGCTTTCTTT	CASSLGGLMNTEAFF
TRBJ2-1	TRBV4-1	.	.	TGCGCCAGCAGCCTACATAGCGTTTCCTACAATGAGCAGTTCTTC	CASSLHSVSYNEQFF
TRBJ2-1	TRBV7-8	.	TRBD2	TGTGCCAGCAGCTCACTAGCGGGAGGGCTCGATGAGCAGTTCTTC	CASSSLAGGLDEQFF
TRBJ2-5	TRBV9	.	.	TGTGCCAGCAGCGTAGGAGACGCAGAGACCCAGTACTTC	CASSVGDAETQYF
TRBJ1-2	TRBV6-5	.	.	TGTGCCAGCAGTTACTCTGGCAGGGAGCTATATGGCTACACCTTC	CASSYSGRELYGYTF
TRBJ1-5	TRBV28	.	.	TGTGCCAGCAGTTCCCTAAGTTTCGGACGAAGCAATCAGCCCCAGCATTTT	CASSSLSFGRSNQPQHF
TRBJ2-1	TRBV5-8	.	.	TGTGCCAGCAGCTACTTCAGGGGTAATGAGCAGTTCTTC	CASSYFRGNEQFF